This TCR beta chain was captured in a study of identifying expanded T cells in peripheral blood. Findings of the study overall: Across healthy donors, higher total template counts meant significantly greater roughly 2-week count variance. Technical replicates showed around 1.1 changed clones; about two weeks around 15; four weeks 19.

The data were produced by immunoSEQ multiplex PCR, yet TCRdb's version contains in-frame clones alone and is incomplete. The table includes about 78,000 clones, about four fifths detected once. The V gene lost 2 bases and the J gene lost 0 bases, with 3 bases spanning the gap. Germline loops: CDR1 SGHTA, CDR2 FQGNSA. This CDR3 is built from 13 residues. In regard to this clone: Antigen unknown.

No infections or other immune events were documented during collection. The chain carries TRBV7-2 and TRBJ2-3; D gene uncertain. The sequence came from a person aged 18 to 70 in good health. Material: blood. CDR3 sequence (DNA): TGTGCCAGCAGCTTACCGAGCACAGATACGCAGTATTTT. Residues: CASSLPSTDTQYF.